A single sample gave rise to the 6 T cell receptor beta chains below, sequenced in a study of cytomegalovirus exposure and HLA in healthy donors. PCR amplification relied on 60 Vbeta primers (plus 13 Jbeta primers). Measured with immunoSEQ multiplex PCR; TCRdb has only the in-frame clones, and not every one. This sample has about 170,000 clones; 79% occur once, and the top ten carry 2% to 2.5%. Source material: PBMCs. All receptors derive from a woman between 50 and 59 years old in good health and CMV-seronegative.

For the CDR3, the DNA is TGTGCCAGCAGTTACGACAGGAACACTGAAGCTTTCTTT. It codes for CASSYDRNTEAFF. The genes are TRBV6-5 and TRBJ1-1, with TRBD1 as a possible D gene (5 bases). Trimming took off 2 bases at V and 1 base at J, with 5 bases between the two ends. The germline gives CDR1 MNHEY, CDR2 SVGAGI. The CDR3 sequence is 13 residues long.

This clone was recorded once. This chain uses TRBV7-6 with TRBJ2-3; 15 positions match TRBD2. The V gene end was trimmed by 6 bases and the J gene end by 8 bases; junction bases not matched to a gene: 12. The CDR3 spans 17 residues. Germline CDR1 SGHVS, CDR2 FNYEAQ. The CDR3 coding sequence is TGTGCCAGCAGTTTAATATCGGGACTAGCGGGGGGAGCTACGCAGTATTTT. The encoded protein is CASSLISGLAGGATQYF.

This clone was recorded a few times. This sample also contains other DNA sequences that code for the same CDR3. The chain uses TRBV4-2 and TRBJ2-5, with TRBD2 identical over 16 bases. Germline values: CDR1 LGHNA, CDR2 YNFKEQ. The CDR3 totals 19 residues. The V and J ends lost 0 bases and 2 bases, in that order; junction bases with no gene match: 6. DNA of the CDR3: TGTGCCAGCAGCCAAGAGGGAGGGACTAGCGGGAGGGTGCAAGAGACCCAGTACTTC. It is translated as CASSQEGGTSGRVQETQYF.

V usage is TRBV20-1 and J usage is TRBJ2-1; 8 bases map to TRBD1. The J segment lost 8 bases and the V segment lost 5 bases, leaving 2 bases of the junction unmatched. Germline V CDR1 and CDR2: DFQATT, SNEGSKA (reference sequence). This CDR3 spans 11 amino acids. The CDR3 is CSAYRGDEQFF. The CDR3 DNA is TGCAGTGCTTACAGGGGGGATGAGCAGTTCTTC.

The chain joins TRBV9 to TRBJ2-3; the D gene is possibly TRBD1 (7 bases). V was clipped by 4 bases and J by 5 bases, with 14 bases between them. Germline CDR1 reads SGDLS; CDR2 reads YYNGEE. CDR3 length equals 14 residues. CDR3 sequence reads: CASSPGGREDTQYF. As DNA, the CDR3 is TGTGCCAGCAGCCCAGGGGGGCGAGAAGATACGCAGTATTTT.

The chain links TRBV4-1 to TRBJ2-5; TRBD2 aligns across 8 bases. The CDR3 runs to 17 residues. V dropped 5 bases and J dropped 2; count of bases not matched to a gene: 13. Germline V gene sequence: CDR1 MGHRA, CDR2 YSYEKL. The CDR3, as DNA: TGCGCCAGCAGCTCCAGTAAGACTAGCGATGATCAAGAGACCCAGTACTTC. Translated: CASSSSKTSDDQETQYF.